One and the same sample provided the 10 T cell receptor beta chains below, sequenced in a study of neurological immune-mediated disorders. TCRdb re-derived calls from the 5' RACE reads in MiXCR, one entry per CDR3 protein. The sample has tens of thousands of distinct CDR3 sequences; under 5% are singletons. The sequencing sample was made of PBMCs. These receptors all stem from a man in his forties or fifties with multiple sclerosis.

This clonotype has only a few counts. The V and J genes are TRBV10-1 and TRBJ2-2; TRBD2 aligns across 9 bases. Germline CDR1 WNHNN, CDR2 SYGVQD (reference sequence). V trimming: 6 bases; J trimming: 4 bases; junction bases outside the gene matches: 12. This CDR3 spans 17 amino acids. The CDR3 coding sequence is TGCGCCAGCAGCCCTTTTGCGGGGGGGCCAGGCACCGGGGAGCTGTTTTTT. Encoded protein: CASSPFAGGPGTGELFF.

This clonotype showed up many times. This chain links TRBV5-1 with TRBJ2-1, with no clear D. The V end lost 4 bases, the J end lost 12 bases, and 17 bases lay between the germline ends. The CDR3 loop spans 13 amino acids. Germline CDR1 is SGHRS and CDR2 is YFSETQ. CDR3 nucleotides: TGCGCCAGCAGCCGCGCCGGTGGGGAATCGCAGTTCTTC. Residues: CASSRAGGESQFF.

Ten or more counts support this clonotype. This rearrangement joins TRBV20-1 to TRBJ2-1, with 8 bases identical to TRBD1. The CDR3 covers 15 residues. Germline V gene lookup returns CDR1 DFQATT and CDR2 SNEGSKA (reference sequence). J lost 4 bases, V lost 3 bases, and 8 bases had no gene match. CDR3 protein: CSASKVRGPYNEQFF. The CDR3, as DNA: TGCAGTGCTAGCAAGGTCAGGGGGCCTTACAATGAGCAGTTCTTC.

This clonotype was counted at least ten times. CDR3 residues: CASSQEVTGDQPQHF. The CDR3 bases are TGCGCCAGCAGCCAAGAAGTGACAGGGGATCAGCCCCAGCATTTT. The chain uses TRBV4-1 and TRBJ1-5; TRBD1 matches 8 bases. The CDR3 loop spans 15 amino acids. J lost 5 bases, V lost 0 bases, and 3 bases had no gene match. Germline V lookup: CDR1 MGHRA, CDR2 YSYEKL.

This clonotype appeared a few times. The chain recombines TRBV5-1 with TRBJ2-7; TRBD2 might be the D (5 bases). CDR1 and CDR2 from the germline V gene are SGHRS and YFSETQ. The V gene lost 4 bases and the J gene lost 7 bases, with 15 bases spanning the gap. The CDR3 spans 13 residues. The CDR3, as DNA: TGCGCCAGCAGCCTCGGATACTCGGGAGAGCAGTACTTC. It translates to CASSLGYSGEQYF.

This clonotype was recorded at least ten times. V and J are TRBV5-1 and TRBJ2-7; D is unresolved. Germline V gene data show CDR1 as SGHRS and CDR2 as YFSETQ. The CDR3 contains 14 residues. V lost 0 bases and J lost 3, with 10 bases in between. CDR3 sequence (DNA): TGCGCCAGCAGCTTGGAGACTGGAAACTACGAGCAGTACTTC. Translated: CASSLETGNYEQYF.

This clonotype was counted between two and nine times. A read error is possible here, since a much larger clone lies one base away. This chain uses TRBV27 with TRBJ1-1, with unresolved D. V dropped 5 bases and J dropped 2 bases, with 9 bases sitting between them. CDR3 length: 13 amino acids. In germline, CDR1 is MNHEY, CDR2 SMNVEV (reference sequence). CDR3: CASSTRKNTEAFF. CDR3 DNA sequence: TGTGCCAGCAGTACAAGAAAAAACACTGAAGCTTTCTTT.

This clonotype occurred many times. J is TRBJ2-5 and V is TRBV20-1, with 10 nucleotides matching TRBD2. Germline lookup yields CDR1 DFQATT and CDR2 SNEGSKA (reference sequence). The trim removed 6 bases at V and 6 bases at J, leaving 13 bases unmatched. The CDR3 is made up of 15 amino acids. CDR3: CSAQPVSGGTKTQYF. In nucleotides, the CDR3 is TGCAGTGCGCAGCCGGTTAGCGGGGGGACTAAGACCCAGTACTTC.

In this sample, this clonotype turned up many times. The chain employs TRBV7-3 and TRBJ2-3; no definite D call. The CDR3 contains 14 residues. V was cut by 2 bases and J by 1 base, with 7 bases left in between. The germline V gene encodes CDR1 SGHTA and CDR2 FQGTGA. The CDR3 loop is CASSLFPGTDTQYF. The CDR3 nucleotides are TGTGCCAGCAGCTTATTCCCTGGCACAGATACGCAGTATTTT.

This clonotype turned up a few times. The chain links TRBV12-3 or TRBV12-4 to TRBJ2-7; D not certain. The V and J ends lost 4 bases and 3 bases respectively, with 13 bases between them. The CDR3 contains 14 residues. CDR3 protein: CASSYQIDDYEQYF. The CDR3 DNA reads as TGTGCCAGCAGTTATCAAATAGACGACTACGAGCAGTACTTC.